Listed below are T cell receptor beta chains from one sample, sequenced in a study of blood T cell repertoires in COVID-19. Sequencing used immunoSEQ multiplex PCR; TCRdb keeps in-frame clones, though not all of them. The data contain about 250,000 clones, approximately 84% of them singletons. The sequencing input was peripheral blood. The source is a person aged 70 to 85 with COVID-19, enrolled during active disease. The CDR3 runs from the conserved cysteine through the conserved F or W. The order of the fields is J gene, D gene, clone size, V gene, CDR3 DNA, CDR3 protein. The D gene is left open where the match is weak. The listing skips clone size in some rows; elsewhere it reads once, few, many or a size class.

J gene: TRBJ2-6; D gene: .; clone size: .; V gene: TRBV11-1; CDR3 DNA: TGTGCCAGCAAGACTTCTGGGGCCAACGTCCTGACTTTC; CDR3 protein: CASKTSGANVLTF
J gene: TRBJ2-5; D gene: TRBD1; clone size: .; V gene: TRBV19; CDR3 DNA: TGTGCCAGTAGTATAAGGGGGCATGGAGAGACCCAGTACTTC; CDR3 protein: CASSIRGHGETQYF
J gene: TRBJ1-1; D gene: .; clone size: .; V gene: TRBV19; CDR3 DNA: TGTGCCAGTAGCGGGTACACTGAAGCTTTCTTT; CDR3 protein: CASSGYTEAFF
J gene: TRBJ1-1; D gene: TRBD1; clone size: .; V gene: TRBV4-2; CDR3 DNA: TGTGCCAGCAGCCTCGACAGGGGCCCAGCTTTCTTT; CDR3 protein: CASSLDRGPAFF
J gene: TRBJ2-1; D gene: .; clone size: .; V gene: TRBV5-1; CDR3 DNA: TGCGCCAGCAGCTTGACCGAGTATGAGCAGTTCTTC; CDR3 protein: CASSLTEYEQFF
J gene: TRBJ1-4; D gene: .; clone size: .; V gene: TRBV2; CDR3 DNA: TGTGCCAGCAGTGAAGAATGGGGCCCCAATGAAAAACTGTTTTTT; CDR3 protein: CASSEEWGPNEKLFF
J gene: TRBJ2-1; D gene: .; clone size: .; V gene: TRBV12-3/TRBV12-4; CDR3 DNA: TGTGCCAGCAGTTCAGGACTGATTGAGCAGTTCTTC; CDR3 protein: CASSSGLIEQFF
J gene: TRBJ2-1; D gene: .; clone size: .; V gene: TRBV5-6; CDR3 DNA: TGTGCCAGCAGCTACCGGCCTGGGGCGAATGAGCAGTTCTTC; CDR3 protein: CASSYRPGANEQFF
J gene: TRBJ2-7; D gene: TRBD2; clone size: once; V gene: TRBV7-2; CDR3 DNA: TGTGCCGGCAGCCGCCAAGCGGGATACGCTAGGGAGCAGTACTTC; CDR3 protein: CAGSRQAGYAREQYF
J gene: TRBJ2-6; D gene: TRBD2; clone size: .; V gene: TRBV6-1; CDR3 DNA: TGTGCCAGCAGTGATATGCGGGGGAGTGGGGCCAACGTCCTGACTTTC; CDR3 protein: CASSDMRGSGANVLTF
J gene: TRBJ2-2; D gene: .; clone size: once; V gene: TRBV5-1; CDR3 DNA: TGCGCCAGCAGCTTGGATGGGTCGGGGAACACCGGGGAGCTGTTTTTT; CDR3 protein: CASSLDGSGNTGELFF
J gene: TRBJ2-3; D gene: .; clone size: .; V gene: TRBV15; CDR3 DNA: TGTGCCACCAGCAGAGTCAGGACAGATACGCAGTATTTT; CDR3 protein: CATSRVRTDTQYF
J gene: TRBJ2-1; D gene: TRBD2; clone size: once; V gene: TRBV11-1; CDR3 DNA: TGTGCCAGCAGGGGACTAGCGGGACATGAGCAGTTCTTC; CDR3 protein: CASRGLAGHEQFF
J gene: TRBJ2-2; D gene: TRBD1; clone size: .; V gene: TRBV9; CDR3 DNA: TGTGCCAGCAGCGTAGCCGGGACAGGGAACACCGGGGAGCTGTTTTTT; CDR3 protein: CASSVAGTGNTGELFF
J gene: TRBJ1-3; D gene: .; clone size: .; V gene: TRBV6-5; CDR3 DNA: TGTGCCAGCAGCCAAACAGGGTCTTCTGGAAACACCATATATTTT; CDR3 protein: CASSQTGSSGNTIYF
J gene: TRBJ2-5; D gene: .; clone size: .; V gene: TRBV6-6; CDR3 DNA: TGTGCCAGCAGTTTCGACAGGAGTCAAGAGACCCAGTACTTC; CDR3 protein: CASSFDRSQETQYF
J gene: TRBJ2-3; D gene: TRBD2; clone size: .; V gene: TRBV19; CDR3 DNA: TGTGCCAGTAGTAAGCTAGCGGGGTTGGCAGATACGCAGTATTTT; CDR3 protein: CASSKLAGLADTQYF
J gene: TRBJ2-7; D gene: TRBD1; clone size: .; V gene: TRBV11-1; CDR3 DNA: TGTGCCAGCAGCCCCACCGACAGGGCTCGGGAGCAGTACTTC; CDR3 protein: CASSPTDRAREQYF
J gene: TRBJ1-1; D gene: TRBD1; clone size: .; V gene: TRBV6-5; CDR3 DNA: TGTGCCAGCAGGTCCGGGACAGTGAACACTGAAGCTTTCTTT; CDR3 protein: CASRSGTVNTEAFF
J gene: TRBJ2-2; D gene: .; clone size: few; V gene: TRBV27; CDR3 DNA: TGTGCCAGCAGTTTATCCGGTCAGGGCTACACCGGGGAGCTGTTTTTT; CDR3 protein: CASSLSGQGYTGELFF
J gene: TRBJ2-2; D gene: .; clone size: .; V gene: TRBV7-8; CDR3 DNA: TGTGCCAGCAGCCTAGTGTCAGGAATCGGCCCTACCGGGGAGCTGTTTTTT; CDR3 protein: CASSLVSGIGPTGELFF
J gene: TRBJ2-3; D gene: .; clone size: few; V gene: TRBV7-2; CDR3 DNA: TGTGCCAGCAGCTCGACAGATACGCAGTATTTT; CDR3 protein: CASSSTDTQYF
J gene: TRBJ2-1; D gene: .; clone size: .; V gene: TRBV28; CDR3 DNA: TGTGCCAGCAGGAGCGACTCCTACAATGAGCAGTTCTTC; CDR3 protein: CASRSDSYNEQFF
J gene: TRBJ1-4; D gene: .; clone size: .; V gene: TRBV9; CDR3 DNA: TGTGCCAGCAGCGTAGGGTGGGCCGGTCATGAAAAACTGTTTTTT; CDR3 protein: CASSVGWAGHEKLFF
J gene: TRBJ2-2; D gene: .; clone size: .; V gene: TRBV9; CDR3 DNA: TGTGCCAGCAGCGTAGATGGAGGCCGGGAGCTGTTTTTT; CDR3 protein: CASSVDGGRELFF
J gene: TRBJ2-1; D gene: TRBD2; clone size: .; V gene: TRBV9; CDR3 DNA: TGTGCCAGCTCCCTAGCGGGGCTTGTACAGAATGAGCAGTTCTTC; CDR3 protein: CASSLAGLVQNEQFF
J gene: TRBJ1-1; D gene: .; clone size: .; V gene: TRBV28; CDR3 DNA: TGTGCCAGCAGTTCGGGAGGGACTGAAGCTTTCTTT; CDR3 protein: CASSSGGTEAFF
J gene: TRBJ2-7; D gene: .; clone size: .; V gene: TRBV19; CDR3 DNA: TGTGCCAGTAGTATAGTCGGGGACGAGCAGTACTTC; CDR3 protein: CASSIVGDEQYF
J gene: TRBJ2-2; D gene: .; clone size: .; V gene: TRBV7-2; CDR3 DNA: TGTGCCAGCAGCTTAGTACGTGGCGGCGGGGAGCTGTTTTTT; CDR3 protein: CASSLVRGGGELFF
J gene: TRBJ2-1; D gene: .; clone size: .; V gene: TRBV27; CDR3 DNA: TGTGCCAGCAGTTTCTCACAGGGCCCCTACAATGAGCAGTTCTTC; CDR3 protein: CASSFSQGPYNEQFF
J gene: TRBJ1-6; D gene: .; clone size: .; V gene: TRBV2; CDR3 DNA: TGTGCCAGCAAGTTACGCGAACAGACTAATTCACCCCTCCACTTT; CDR3 protein: CASKLREQTNSPLHF
J gene: TRBJ2-3; D gene: TRBD1; clone size: .; V gene: TRBV7-9; CDR3 DNA: TGTGCCAGCAGCTCGACAGGGGCGTCCACAGATACGCAGTATTTT; CDR3 protein: CASSSTGASTDTQYF
J gene: TRBJ2-7; D gene: TRBD2; clone size: .; V gene: TRBV20-1; CDR3 DNA: TGCAGTGCTAGTCGGGCGGGGGGCCGATCCTACGAGCAGTACTTC; CDR3 protein: CSASRAGGRSYEQYF
J gene: TRBJ1-5; D gene: .; clone size: .; V gene: TRBV4-2; CDR3 DNA: TGTGCCAGCAGCCAAGCGGGGTCCGGAGGCAATCAGCCCCAGCATTTT; CDR3 protein: CASSQAGSGGNQPQHF
J gene: TRBJ1-2; D gene: .; clone size: .; V gene: TRBV20-1; CDR3 DNA: TGCAGCCATTATCAACTCTATGGCTACACCTTC; CDR3 protein: CSHYQLYGYTF
J gene: TRBJ1-1; D gene: TRBD1; clone size: .; V gene: TRBV6-1; CDR3 DNA: TGTGCCAGCAGTGAATGGGGGACAGGGGGGTATGGGACTGAAGCTTTCTTT; CDR3 protein: CASSEWGTGGYGTEAFF
J gene: TRBJ2-7; D gene: TRBD2; clone size: .; V gene: TRBV10-2; CDR3 DNA: TGCGCCAGCAGTGAATCGTACTCGGGACTAGCTTTCCACGAGCAGTACTTC; CDR3 protein: CASSESYSGLAFHEQYF
J gene: TRBJ2-4; D gene: TRBD2; clone size: .; V gene: TRBV6-7; CDR3 DNA: TGTGCCAGCAGTTACTCGAGCGGGAGTAGGGCCAAAAACATTCAGTACTTC; CDR3 protein: CASSYSSGSRAKNIQYF
J gene: TRBJ2-3; D gene: .; clone size: .; V gene: TRBV30; CDR3 DNA: TGTGCCTGGGGCACAGGGCCTTCCACAGATACGCAGTATTTT; CDR3 protein: CAWGTGPSTDTQYF
J gene: TRBJ1-5; D gene: TRBD1; clone size: .; V gene: TRBV19; CDR3 DNA: TGTGCCAGTAGTATAGATTTTCTGGGACAGGGAAATCAGCCCCAGCATTTT; CDR3 protein: CASSIDFLGQGNQPQHF
J gene: TRBJ1-1; D gene: .; clone size: .; V gene: TRBV5-6; CDR3 DNA: TGTGCCAGCAGCTTGTGGGGAGGGGGGACTGAAGCTTTCTTT; CDR3 protein: CASSLWGGGTEAFF
J gene: TRBJ2-1; D gene: .; clone size: .; V gene: TRBV5-1; CDR3 DNA: TGCGCCAGCAGCTCGCAGGGTTATGAGCAGTTCTTC; CDR3 protein: CASSSQGYEQFF
J gene: TRBJ2-7; D gene: .; clone size: once; V gene: TRBV7-2; CDR3 DNA: TGTGCCAGCAGCCTAGCCCATAGTTTGCGGGGATCCCCGTACGAGCAGTACTTC; CDR3 protein: CASSLAHSLRGSPYEQYF
J gene: TRBJ1-5; D gene: TRBD1; clone size: .; V gene: TRBV19; CDR3 DNA: TGTGCCAGTAGTGCAACAGGGGGCAATCAGCCCCAGCATTTT; CDR3 protein: CASSATGGNQPQHF
J gene: TRBJ1-3; D gene: TRBD1; clone size: .; V gene: TRBV5-4; CDR3 DNA: TGTGCCACCAGGACAGGGCAGGCTGGAAACACCATATATTTT; CDR3 protein: CATRTGQAGNTIYF
J gene: TRBJ2-7; D gene: TRBD2; clone size: .; V gene: TRBV7-8; CDR3 DNA: TGTGCCAGCACTCTACTAGCGGGAGACTACGAGCAGTACTTC; CDR3 protein: CASTLLAGDYEQYF
J gene: TRBJ2-7; D gene: TRBD2; clone size: once; V gene: TRBV9; CDR3 DNA: TGTGCCAGCAGCGTAGCTCCGGTAGCGGGAGATTACGAGCAGTACTTC; CDR3 protein: CASSVAPVAGDYEQYF
J gene: TRBJ2-1; D gene: .; clone size: .; V gene: TRBV14; CDR3 DNA: TGTGCCAGCAGCCAAGATTGGGGGGGGCCGGACAATGAGCAGTTCTTC; CDR3 protein: CASSQDWGGPDNEQFF